Sequencing of this T cell receptor (beta chain) was carried out in a study of identical twins. Each CDR3 protein gets one entry after TCRdb re-called the 5' RACE reads with MiXCR. The sample consists of about 810,000 distinct CDR3 sequences, around 12% of them appearing once. The ends lost 2 bases at V and 6 bases at J; junction bases unmatched: 6. From germline, CDR1 is MDHEN and CDR2 SYDVKM. The CDR3 has 15 amino acids. Everyone who donated was a healthy Caucasian. These records were also assigned to another study, of yellow fever vaccine responses in identical twins.

Sequencing used PBMCs. This receptor was obtained from a woman between 18 and 29 years old in good health. This chain joins TRBV28 and TRBJ2-2; 7 nucleotides match TRBD2. CDR3: CASSLVAGLAGELFF. CDR3 coding DNA: TGTGCCAGCAGTTTAGTAGCGGGTCTCGCCGGGGAGCTGTTTTTT.